A selection of T cell receptor beta chains follows, all from one sample in a study of cytomegalovirus exposure and HLA in healthy donors. Profiled with immunoSEQ multiplex PCR; TCRdb holds only in-frame clones, not every one. The sample has around 110,000 clones; roughly 73% are singletons. Sequenced material: PBMCs. These receptors came from a woman in her 30s in good health and CMV-seronegative. CDR3s include the opening cysteine and the closing phenylalanine or tryptophan. D genes are given only for firm matches. Clone size is stated in some rows and not others, as once, few, many or a class when expanded.

size: -; V: TRBV30; J: TRBJ2-1; D: -; DNA: TGTGCCTGGGGGGTGGGGGCGGTGCAGTTCTTC; CDR3: CAWGVGAVQFF
size: -; V: TRBV5-1; J: TRBJ2-6; D: -; DNA: TGCGCCAGCAGCCAACAGCCCTCTGGGGCCAACGTCCTGACTTTC; CDR3: CASSQQPSGANVLTF
size: -; V: TRBV4-1; J: TRBJ1-1; D: TRBD1; DNA: TGCGCCAGCAGCCAAGATCAGTCGATCGGGACAGGGGGCACTGAAGCTTTCTTT; CDR3: CASSQDQSIGTGGTEAFF
size: few; V: TRBV29-1; J: TRBJ2-3; D: TRBD1; DNA: TGCAGCGTTGCGGGACAGGGGTTCACAGATACGCAGTATTTT; CDR3: CSVAGQGFTDTQYF
size: -; V: TRBV2; J: TRBJ2-6; D: -; DNA: TGTGCCAGCAGTAACGGACAGCCTGGGGCCAACGTCCTGACTTTC; CDR3: CASSNGQPGANVLTF
size: -; V: TRBV7-6; J: TRBJ2-7; D: -; DNA: TGTGCCAGCAGCCAGGACAGTTTGGGCTCCTACGAGCAGTACTTC; CDR3: CASSQDSLGSYEQYF
size: -; V: TRBV5-6; J: TRBJ2-1; D: -; DNA: TGTGCCAGCAGCTTAACAGACAATGAGCAGTTCTTC; CDR3: CASSLTDNEQFF
size: -; V: TRBV5-5; J: TRBJ1-5; D: -; DNA: TGTGCCAGCAGCAAGGAAATAAGGGGCTTGAGTCAGCCCCAGCATTTT; CDR3: CASSKEIRGLSQPQHF
size: -; V: TRBV6-5; J: TRBJ2-7; D: -; DNA: TGTGCCAGCAGTTACTCATCACAGGACCTCTACGAGCAGTACTTC; CDR3: CASSYSSQDLYEQYF
size: once; V: TRBV5-1; J: TRBJ2-7; D: -; DNA: TGCGCCAGCGGCCGCAGGGGGGCGCTTACCCACGAGCAGTACTTC; CDR3: CASGRRGALTHEQYF
size: -; V: TRBV4-1; J: TRBJ2-3; D: -; DNA: TGCGCCAGCAGCCAAGCCGACGGGCTAGCGCCGCGCACAGATACGCAGTATTTT; CDR3: CASSQADGLAPRTDTQYF
size: -; V: TRBV5-1; J: TRBJ2-3; D: -; DNA: TGCGCCAGCAGCTTGACGGGAGCAGATACGCAGTATTTT; CDR3: CASSLTGADTQYF
size: -; V: TRBV30; J: TRBJ1-1; D: -; DNA: TGTGCCTGGAGCCGGAATCGGGTGAACACTGAAGCTTTCTTT; CDR3: CAWSRNRVNTEAFF
size: few; V: TRBV19; J: TRBJ1-1; D: -; DNA: TGTGCCAGTAGTAAACGCGCGGACACTGAAGCTTTCTTT; CDR3: CASSKRADTEAFF
size: -; V: TRBV25-1; J: TRBJ1-1; D: -; DNA: TGTGCCAGCAGTGAATATGGCGAGGGGAACACTGAAGCTTTCTTT; CDR3: CASSEYGEGNTEAFF
size: once; V: TRBV6-1; J: TRBJ1-5; D: TRBD1; DNA: TGTGCCAGCAGTGGAACCGGGACAGGGGGAGGACAGCCCCAGCATTTT; CDR3: CASSGTGTGGGQPQHF
size: -; V: TRBV19; J: TRBJ1-1; D: -; DNA: TGTGCCAGTAGTATCCGGGGAGTAGGGAGGAACACTGAAGCTTTCTTT; CDR3: CASSIRGVGRNTEAFF
size: -; V: TRBV18; J: TRBJ1-1; D: TRBD1; DNA: TGTGCCAGCTCGCAAACTACCGGGACAGGGAACACTGAAGCTTTCTTT; CDR3: CASSQTTGTGNTEAFF
size: -; V: TRBV6-1; J: TRBJ1-5; D: -; DNA: TGTGCCAGCAGTGAAACCTATGTAGGGGGAGGCAATCAGCCCCAGCATTTT; CDR3: CASSETYVGGGNQPQHF
size: -; V: TRBV27; J: TRBJ1-1; D: -; DNA: TGTGCCAGCAGTTTCAGGGGCATGAACACTGAAGCTTTCTTT; CDR3: CASSFRGMNTEAFF
size: -; V: TRBV11-2; J: TRBJ1-2; D: -; DNA: TGTGCCAGCAGCTTTCAGAGGCAGGGTAGCAGCATGATCTATGGCTACACCTTC; CDR3: CASSFQRQGSSMIYGYTF
size: -; V: TRBV5-1; J: TRBJ2-7; D: TRBD1; DNA: TGCGCCAGCAGCTTGGGACAGGGGAGGCTCAACGGGCTCTACGAGCAGTACTTC; CDR3: CASSLGQGRLNGLYEQYF
size: -; V: TRBV4-1; J: TRBJ2-1; D: -; DNA: TGCGCCAGCAGCCAAGTAGGGGGTGAGCAGTTCTTC; CDR3: CASSQVGGEQFF
size: few; V: TRBV30; J: TRBJ2-5; D: -; DNA: TGTGCCTGGAGATCCGGGGAAGAGACCCAGTACTTC; CDR3: CAWRSGEETQYF
size: few; V: TRBV6-5; J: TRBJ2-3; D: -; DNA: TGTGCCAGCAGTTACGGTGTAGGCAGGGTTACAGATACGCAGTATTTT; CDR3: CASSYGVGRVTDTQYF
size: -; V: TRBV25-1; J: TRBJ1-2; D: -; DNA: TGTGCCAGCAGGGCAACAGGGAACTATGGCTACACCTTC; CDR3: CASRATGNYGYTF
size: -; V: TRBV27; J: TRBJ2-1; D: TRBD2; DNA: TGTGCCAGCAGTTTCCCGGGACTAGCGGGGGGGCCGGGTGAGCAGTTCTTC; CDR3: CASSFPGLAGGPGEQFF
size: -; V: TRBV19; J: TRBJ2-2; D: -; DNA: TGTGCCAGTAGTATAACGGGGGCCGGGGAGCTGTTTTTT; CDR3: CASSITGAGELFF
size: -; V: TRBV11-2; J: TRBJ1-2; D: TRBD1; DNA: TGTGCCAGCAGCTTAGATCAGAGGGGGCGAGGCTATGGCTACACCTTC; CDR3: CASSLDQRGRGYGYTF
size: -; V: TRBV12-5; J: TRBJ1-2; D: TRBD1; DNA: TGTGCTAGTAGTTGGACAGGGTGGGTGATGGATGACAACTATGGCTACACCTTC; CDR3: CASSWTGWVMDDNYGYTF
size: -; V: TRBV6-5; J: TRBJ1-4; D: -; DNA: TGTGCCAGCAGTTATGTCAGGGTTTTCACTAATGAAAAACTGTTTTTT; CDR3: CASSYVRVFTNEKLFF